Detailed here is one T cell receptor beta chain. Its target is not known. The V segment lost 3 bases and the J segment 1 base; nucleotides outside the gene matches: 4. Germline V gene sequence: CDR1 SGHTA, CDR2 FQGNSA. This CDR3 has 15 amino acids. It was with 60 Vbeta and 13 Jbeta primers that the PCR ran. The protocol was immunoSEQ multiplex PCR, while the TCRdb copy is restricted to in-frame clones and leaves out a portion. In the table there are around 160,000 clones, approximately 80% of which are singletons. This record belongs to a study of cytomegalovirus exposure and HLA in healthy donors. Whole-study results and caveats: TCR beta V- and J-gene trimming was later associated with a missense DCLRE1C variant. Excluded were some V segments that proved indistinguishable, including TRBV6-2 and TRBV6-3. Certain sequence variants were highly shared and formed a cluster, and this cluster was likely a sequencing artifact. As was reported, the classifier diagnosed cytomegalovirus status with high specificity and sensitivity.

The receptor's source is a man between 18 and 29 years old in good health and CMV-seropositive. The material sequenced was PBMCs. V gene TRBV7-2 combines with J gene TRBJ2-7; 9 bases fit TRBD1. In nucleotides, the CDR3 is TGTGCCAGCAGCTTCACGGGACAGGGTTCCTACGAGCAGTACTTC. As protein: CASSFTGQGSYEQYF.